These 14 T cell receptor beta chains were all obtained from the same sample, sequenced in a study of identical twins (dated by TCRdb to 2016 to 2017). The method behind the library was 5' RACE. Sequencing took place on an Illumina HiSeq 2000. TCRdb itself trimmed the public reads at Q25 with fastp, ran MiXCR and retained productive beta chains. For every CDR3 protein sequence, its rows merge into one entry that carries the most common genes and DNA. This sample gives roughly 1.6 million distinct CDR3 sequences in total; under 35% of them show up just once. In total, the top ten clones hold over 0.25% of the sample. The sequencing sample was made of cord blood. The receptors were gathered from a newborn girl in good health.

The rearrangement links TRBV4-2 to TRBJ2-7; a weak D match, TRBD2 (6 bases). V was shortened by 0 bases and J by 0 bases, with 9 bases between the two germline ends. The CDR3 contains 15 residues. CDR1 and CDR2 from the germline V gene are LGHNA and YNFKEQ. CDR3 DNA sequence: TGTGCCAGCAGCCAAGAAGCGGGTAGCTCCTACGAGCAGTACTTC. This encodes CASSQEAGSSYEQYF.

Comment on this clonotype: A much larger clone lies a single base off, so this may be a read error. The J gene is TRBJ1-2, the V gene TRBV9; 11 bases are shared with TRBD1. CDR3 length equals 12 residues. Looked up from germline, CDR1 is SGDLS and CDR2 is YYNGEE. The CDR3 sequence: CASGQGAYGYAF. In DNA form, the CDR3 reads TGTGCCAGCGGACAGGGGGCCTATGGCTACGCCTTC.

The genes are TRBV12-3 or TRBV12-4 and TRBJ2-2; TRBD1 is a possible D gene (6 bases). The CDR3 is 13 residues long. V was cut by 5 bases and J by 6 bases, with 10 bases left in between. DNA for the CDR3: TGTGCCAGCAGTCCAGGGGTAGCCGGGGAGCTGTTTTTT. Translated: CASSPGVAGELFF.

This clonotype was observed many times. V gene TRBV28 combines with J gene TRBJ2-1, with D unresolved. Germline-derived CDR1 and CDR2 are MDHEN and SYDVKM. The germline V and J ends were trimmed by 3 bases and 9 bases, with 6 bases remaining between them. This CDR3 has 11 amino acids. CDR3 in amino acids: CASSFGSEQFF. CDR3 nucleotide sequence: TGTGCCAGCAGTTTTGGAAGTGAGCAGTTCTTC.

J is TRBJ2-1 and V is TRBV4-2, with TRBD2 identical over 8 bases. Germline CDR1 reads LGHNA; CDR2 reads YNFKEQ. Germline trimming cut 4 bases from V and 9 bases from J; bases unmatched to any gene: 8. The CDR3 is 14 residues long. The CDR3 nucleotides are TGTGCCAGCAGCCCCCCGGGACTAGACGCTGAGCAGTTCTTC. Protein sequence: CASSPPGLDAEQFF.

This sequence joins TRBV20-1 and TRBJ2-2; maybe TRBD2 (6 bases). The CDR3 loop spans 17 amino acids. Germline CDR1 DFQATT, CDR2 SNEGSKA (reference sequence). V was clipped by 0 bases and J by 5 bases, with 19 bases between them. The CDR3 spells CSARDGGRRILTGELFF. DNA of the CDR3: TGCAGTGCTAGAGATGGGGGGAGACGAATTCTTACCGGGGAGCTGTTTTTT.

In regard to this clonotype: A much larger clone differs by one base, so this may be a read error. The chain combines TRBV29-1 with TRBJ2-3, with D unresolved. The CDR3 is 11 amino acids. The ends were cut back, 3 bases at V and 4 bases at J, with 5 bases in the middle. Germline V lookup: CDR1 SQVTM, CDR2 ANQGSEA. The CDR3 DNA follows: TGCAGCGTTGACAGCGCAGATACGCAGTATTTT. Amino acid sequence: CSVDSADTQYF.

J is TRBJ2-7 and V is TRBV12-3 or TRBV12-4; perhaps TRBD1 as D (5 bases). The CDR3 consists of 13 residues. Deletions cut 2 bases from V and 5 bases from J, with 10 bases between. Here the CDR3 reads CASSLRGTHEQYF. The DNA of the CDR3 is TGTGCCAGCAGTTTAAGGGGTACCCACGAGCAGTACTTC.

This clonotype was counted between two and nine times. The rearrangement links TRBV7-9 to TRBJ2-5; 7 bases are shared with TRBD1. V trimming: 4 bases; J trimming: 4 bases; junction bases outside the gene matches: 9. This CDR3 region has 15 residues. Per germline, CDR1 SEHNR and CDR2 FQNEAQ (reference sequence). The CDR3 region has the DNA TGTGCCAGCAGCTCCAGACAGGGTGTCCGAGAGACCCAGTACTTC. Translation: CASSSRQGVRETQYF. The full variable domain, in which reference TRBV7-9 and TRBJ2-5 provide the parts outside the CDR3, is DTGVSQNPRHKITKRGQNVTFRCDPISEHNRLYWYRQTLGQGPEFLTYFQNEAQLEKSRLLSDRFSAERPKGSFSTLEIQRTEQGDSAMYLCASSSRQGVRETQYFGPGTRLLVL.

The gene calls are TRBV10-3 and TRBJ2-5, with 11 bases aligning to TRBD2. The germline V gene encodes CDR1 ENHRY and CDR2 SYGVKD. This CDR3 comprises 14 residues. After removal of 4 bases from V and 11 bases from J, the junction contained 9 bases not matched to a gene. The CDR3 sequence: CAISGLAGLLEQYF. In nucleotides, the CDR3 is TGTGCCATCAGTGGACTAGCGGGGTTGCTAGAGCAGTACTTC.

The chain is built from TRBV19 and TRBJ2-4; D is unresolved. V lost 1 base to trimming and J lost 0 bases, with 16 bases between them. CDR3 size: 18 residues. Looked up from germline, CDR1 is LNHDA and CDR2 is SQIVND (reference sequence). The CDR3 nucleotides read TGTGCCAGTAGTATAGGCCCCTTACGGAACCTAGCCAAAAACATTCAGTACTTC. This gives the protein CASSIGPLRNLAKNIQYF.

This clonotype was detected a few times. CDR3 protein: CASSPPNNNEQFF. CDR3 coding DNA: TGTGCCAGCAGTCCCCCGAACAACAATGAGCAGTTCTTC. The chain combines TRBV12-3 or TRBV12-4 with TRBJ2-1; D is ambiguous. The V end was cut by 5 bases, the J end by 5 bases, with 10 bases between. The CDR3 contains 13 residues.

There are a few counts of this clonotype. The rearrangement uses TRBV11-2 and TRBJ1-2; no firm D call. From germline, CDR1 is SGHAT and CDR2 FQNNGV. CDR3 size: 15 residues. The V end lost 5 bases, the J end lost 0 bases, and 13 bases lay between the germline ends. The CDR3 DNA is TGTGCCAGCAGCACCCGACCAACTGCTAACTATGGCTACACCTTC. Its translation is CASSTRPTANYGYTF.

The chain is built from TRBV7-2 and TRBJ2-1; 10 bases are a match to TRBD2. Germline V gene sequence: CDR1 SGHTA, CDR2 FQGNSA. The CDR3 sequence is 19 residues long. With V trimmed by 0 bases and J by 1 base, 9 bases remained unmatched. In DNA, the CDR3 is TGTGCCAGCAGCTTAGCGCATGGAACTAGCGGGAAATCCTACAATGAGCAGTTCTTC. Amino acids: CASSLAHGTSGKSYNEQFF.